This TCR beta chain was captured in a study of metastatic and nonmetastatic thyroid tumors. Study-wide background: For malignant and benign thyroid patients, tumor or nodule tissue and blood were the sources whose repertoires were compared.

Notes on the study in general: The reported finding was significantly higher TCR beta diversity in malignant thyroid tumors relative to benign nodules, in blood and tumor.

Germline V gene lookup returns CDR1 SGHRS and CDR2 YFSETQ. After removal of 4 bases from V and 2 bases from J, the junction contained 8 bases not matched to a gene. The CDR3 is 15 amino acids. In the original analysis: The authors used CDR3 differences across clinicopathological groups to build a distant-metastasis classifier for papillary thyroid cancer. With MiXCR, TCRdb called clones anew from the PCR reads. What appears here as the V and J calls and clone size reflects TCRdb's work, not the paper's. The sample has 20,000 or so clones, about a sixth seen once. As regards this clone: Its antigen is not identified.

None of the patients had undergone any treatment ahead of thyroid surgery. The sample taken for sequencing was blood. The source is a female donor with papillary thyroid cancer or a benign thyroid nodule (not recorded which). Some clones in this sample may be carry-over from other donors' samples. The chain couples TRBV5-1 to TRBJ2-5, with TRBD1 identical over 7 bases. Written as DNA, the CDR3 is TGCGCCAGCAGCATCCTCGGACAGGTACAAGAGACCCAGTACTTC. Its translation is CASSILGQVQETQYF. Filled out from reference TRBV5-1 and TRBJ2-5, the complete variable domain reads KAGVTQTPRYLIKTRGQQVTLSCSPISGHRSVSWYQQTPGQGLQFLFEYFSETQRNKGNFPGRFSGRQFSNSRSEMNVSTLELGDSALYLCASSILGQVQETQYFGPGTRLLVL.